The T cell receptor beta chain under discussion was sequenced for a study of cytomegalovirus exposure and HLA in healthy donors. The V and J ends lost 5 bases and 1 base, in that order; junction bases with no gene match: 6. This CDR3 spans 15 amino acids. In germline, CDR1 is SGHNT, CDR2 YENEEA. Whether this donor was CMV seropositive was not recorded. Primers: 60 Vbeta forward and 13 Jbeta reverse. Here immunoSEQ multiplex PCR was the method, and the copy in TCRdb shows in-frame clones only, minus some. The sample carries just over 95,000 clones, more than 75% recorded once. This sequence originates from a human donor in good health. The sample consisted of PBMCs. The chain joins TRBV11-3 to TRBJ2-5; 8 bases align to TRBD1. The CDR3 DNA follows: TGTGCCAGCAGCCCCGGGACAGGTCCCCAAGAGACCCAGTACTTC. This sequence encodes CASSPGTGPQETQYF.